The 14 T cell receptor beta chains listed next were all sequenced from one sample in a study of naive and memory T cell subsets (TCRdb year 2017). Libraries were built with UMI-ligation and nested PCR. The data were produced on an Illumina MiSeq. The beta constant-region primer was an equimolar mix of two oligonucleotides covering both TRBC1 and TRBC2. Using fastp at Q25 and MiXCR, TCRdb reprocessed the public reads and kept productive beta chains. Rows merge per CDR3 protein into single entries with the most common DNA and genes. A total of around 160,000 distinct CDR3 sequences appear in this sample, about 15% of them only once. Around 0.14% of the sample lies in the top ten. Sequenced sample: naive CD4+ T cells from blood. The cell subset or site label corresponds to: naive T cells, CD45RA high CD27+. These receptors were collected from a human donor in good health.

The chain employs TRBV20-1 and TRBJ1-2; the D gene is possibly TRBD1 (5 bases). CDR3 length: 13 residues. The V end lost 3 bases, the J end lost 6 bases, and 14 bases lay between the germline ends. The germline CDR1 and CDR2 sequences are DFQATT and SNEGSKA (reference sequence). CDR3 nucleotide sequence: TGCAGTGCTAGGGGCAACTGGGGGGATGGCTACACCTTC. It is translated as CSARGNWGDGYTF.

This clonotype was detected only a few times. This chain connects TRBV3-1 to TRBJ2-3, with unresolved D. V lost 4 bases to trimming and J lost 0 bases, with 8 bases between them. Germline V gene data show CDR1 as LGHDT and CDR2 as YNNKEL (reference sequence). The CDR3 spans 14 residues. The CDR3, as DNA: TGTGCCAGCAGCCCGAAACGGAGCACAGATACGCAGTATTTT. Amino acid sequence: CASSPKRSTDTQYF.

This clonotype was detected ten times or more. The chain recombines TRBV20-1 with TRBJ2-1; TRBD2 aligns across 12 bases. Germline V gene sequence: CDR1 DFQATT, CDR2 SNEGSKA (reference sequence). J was trimmed by 7 bases and V by 2 bases; bases with no gene match: 3. The CDR3 contains 14 residues. The CDR3 region has the DNA TGCAGTGCTAGAAGACTAGCGGGAGTAAATGAGCAGTTCTTC. Its translation is CSARRLAGVNEQFF.

This clonotype turned up a few times. V gene TRBV5-5 combines with J gene TRBJ2-7; 8 bases are shared with TRBD1. This CDR3 has 11 amino acids. V shed 4 bases and J 11 bases; nucleotides not matched to a gene: 5. Per the germline V gene, CDR1 is SGHKS and CDR2 is YYEKEE (reference sequence). The CDR3 nucleotides are TGTGCCAGCAGCCCGGACAGGGCTGAGTACTTC. Amino acids: CASSPDRAEYF.

The sample holds one count of this clonotype. The gene calls are TRBV2 and TRBJ2-4, with D hard to call. Germline V gives CDR1 SNHLY, CDR2 FYNNEI. CDR3 length equals 13 residues. V lost 5 bases and J 8 bases, leaving 13 bases between the germline ends. The CDR3 bases are TGTGCCAGCAGTCCCGACCCCGGAGACATTCAGTACTTC. Translating it yields CASSPDPGDIQYF. Combining the CDR3 with reference TRBV2 and TRBJ2-4 gives the whole variable domain EPEVTQTPSHQVTQMGQEVILRCVPISNHLYFYWYRQILGQKVEFLVSFYNNEISEKSEIFDDQFSVERPDGSNFTLKIRSTKLEDSAMYFCASSPDPGDIQYFGAGTRLSVL.

In its sample, this clonotype was seen a few times. The chain carries TRBV6-5 and TRBJ2-3; D is uncertain. CDR3 length: 13 amino acids. Trimming shortened V by 2 bases and J by 5 bases, and 8 bases separated the two germline ends. Germline V gives CDR1 MNHEY, CDR2 SVGAGI. DNA for the CDR3: TGTGCCAGCAGTTACACTGTAATAGATACGCAGTATTTT. It codes for CASSYTVIDTQYF.

The CDR3 coding sequence is TGTGCCACCAGTGATGCGGCACCTAGCGGGGCCAACAATGAGCAGTTCTTC. It specifies CATSDAAPSGANNEQFF. The chain links TRBV24-1 to TRBJ2-1; 9 bases fit TRBD2. After removal of 3 bases from V and 5 bases from J, the junction contained 10 bases not matched to a gene. The CDR3 is 17 residues long. Germline assignment: CDR1 KGHDR and CDR2 SFDVKD.

The genes are TRBV29-1 and TRBJ1-2; D unresolved. This CDR3 comprises 11 residues. The V end lost 1 base, the J end lost 6 bases, and 6 bases lay between the germline ends. Germline CDR1 and CDR2: SQVTM and ANQGSEA. DNA for the CDR3: TGCAGCGTTGAAGTTTGGCATGGCTACACCTTC. It is translated as CSVEVWHGYTF.

The chain combines TRBV7-2 with TRBJ2-3; perhaps D is TRBD1 or TRBD2 (6 bases each). This CDR3 spans 16 amino acids. In germline, CDR1 is SGHTA, CDR2 FQGNSA. V shed 5 bases and J shed 1 base, with 16 bases lying between them. The CDR3 here is CASSARGGARTDTQYF. The DNA for the CDR3 is TGTGCCAGCAGCGCCAGGGGCGGGGCGCGCACAGATACGCAGTATTTT.

The chain links TRBV29-1 to TRBJ2-3; TRBD2 might be the D (5 bases). With 3 bases removed from V and 4 bases from J, the gap between germline ends came to 20 bases. This CDR3 is built from 16 residues. Germline CDR1 SQVTM, CDR2 ANQGSEA. CDR3 coding DNA: TGCAGCGTTGATCGTTTGAGTGGGGAGCCGGCAGATACGCAGTATTTT. It translates to CSVDRLSGEPADTQYF.

V gene TRBV2 combines with J gene TRBJ2-5, with D maybe TRBD2 (5 bases). V shed 3 bases and J shed 7 bases, with 6 bases lying between them. The CDR3 sequence is 11 residues long. Germline V gene data show CDR1 as SNHLY and CDR2 as FYNNEI. CDR3 DNA sequence: TGTGCCAGCAGTGAGGAGGTGACCCAGTACTTC. Protein: CASSEEVTQYF.

The sample holds a few counts of this clonotype. V usage is TRBV19 and J usage is TRBJ2-4, with a weak D call TRBD2 (5 bases). The germline CDR1 and CDR2 sequences are LNHDA and SQIVND (reference sequence). The CDR3 covers 16 residues. Between the trimmed V and J ends, which lost 3 bases and 6 bases, there was a span of 18 bases. CDR3 in DNA: TGTGCCAGTAGTATTCAGGCCTCTGGTGGAGGAAACATTCAGTACTTC. Protein: CASSIQASGGGNIQYF.

This chain links TRBV9 with TRBJ2-3; 10 bases map to TRBD2. With 0 bases clipped from V and 4 bases from J, the junction kept 2 bases outside the gene matches. The CDR3 covers 15 residues. Germline CDR1 SGDLS, CDR2 YYNGEE. CDR3 DNA: TGTGCCAGCAGCGTAGTAAGCGGGAGGGCAGATACGCAGTATTTT. This codes for CASSVVSGRADTQYF.

This clonotype was counted a few times. V is TRBV20-1 and J is TRBJ2-2; 11 bases map to TRBD2. CDR1 DFQATT and CDR2 SNEGSKA come from the germline V gene (reference sequence). V trimming: 5 bases; J trimming: 3 bases; junction bases outside the gene matches: 2. CDR3 length: 14 amino acids. The CDR3 is CSASLAGDTGELFF. The CDR3 DNA reads as TGCAGTGCTTCACTAGCGGGAGACACCGGGGAGCTGTTTTTT.